A single TCR beta chain is shown here with its context. The sample originates from a study of shared T cell receptors in the human thymus. Clones were read by immunoSEQ multiplex PCR, and TCRdb kept only the in-frame ones, dropping some. The data contain fewer than 700,000 clones, approximately 90% of them singletons. The sample was also linked to a second study, of human thymus T cells.

Material for sequencing was thymocytes. The sequence came from a boy under two years old with a congenital heart defect.

The CDR3 reads CASSVGQWHSNYTDTQYF. In DNA, the CDR3 is TGTGCCAGCAGCGTAGGGCAGTGGCATTCCAACTACACAGATACGCAGTATTTT. The gene calls are TRBV9 and TRBJ2-3; D unresolved. Germline V gives CDR1 SGDLS, CDR2 YYNGEE. V dropped 0 bases and J dropped 2 bases, with 19 bases sitting between them. There are 18 residues in the CDR3. Together with reference TRBV9 and TRBJ2-3, the CDR3 gives the full variable domain: DSGVTQTPKHLITATGQRVTLRCSPRSGDLSVYWYQQSLDQGLQFLIQYYNGEERAKGNILERFSAQQFPDLHSELNLSSLELGDSALYFCASSVGQWHSNYTDTQYFGPGTRLTVL.